This T cell receptor beta chain was captured by sequencing in a study of T cells in Graves' hyperthyroidism and ophthalmopathy. Study-level findings and limits: Within blood appeared most thyroid clonotypes that had expanded above 0.001. The model anticipated ophthalmopathy a median around six months pre-onset.

On the basis of clinical symptoms, serum thyroxine and TRAb, thyroid ultrasound and orbital computed tomography, diagnoses were made. The blood specimen was taken at initial hyperthyroidism diagnosis, before any ophthalmopathy symptoms. Researchers took RNA transcripts and amplified the TCR beta CDR3 regions from them. The TCR CDR3 was amplified in a first-round RT-PCR using the HTBI primer set. Using its own MiXCR run on the multiplex PCR reads, TCRdb lists one record per CDR3 protein. The data show 550,000 to 850,000 distinct CDR3 sequences, approximately 19% seen once. From germline, CDR1 is SEHNR and CDR2 FQNEAQ (reference sequence). V was pared by 3 bases and J by 4 bases, with 13 bases between. The CDR3 extends over 15 amino acids. Points on this clonotype: As yet, its antigen is unknown.

The chain combines TRBV7-9 with TRBJ1-5, with unresolved D. Sequencing was carried out using blood. This receptor was obtained from a woman in her 50s with Graves' hyperthyroidism that later progressed to Graves' ophthalmopathy. CDR3 protein: CASSFTGNLNQPQHF. As DNA, the CDR3 is TGTGCCAGCAGCTTCACCGGGAACCTTAATCAGCCCCAGCATTTT.